The sample holds many counts of the clone carrying this T cell receptor beta chain. Its target is unknown. V dropped 1 base and J dropped 2 bases, with 7 bases sitting between them. The CDR3 is 14 residues long. In building TCR beta libraries, iRepertoire HTBI primers were used together with Arm-PCR of CDR3 regions. Each CDR3 protein gets one entry after TCRdb re-called the multiplex PCR reads with MiXCR. The top ten clones hold less than 40% of a sample with approximately 310,000 distinct CDR3 sequences, 15% to 20% of them seen once. This sample's time point: newly diagnosed GD, antithyroid drugs for less than 3 months. PBMC RNA was the source of the TCR library. Staff took roughly 8.1 milliliters of peripheral blood and put it into EDTA tubes. The data stem from a study of regulatory T cells in long-lasting Graves disease. Broader study findings: Shared public clonotypes totalled some 2,500 in persistent patients, compared with roughly 970 in new patients. Persistent disease was characterized by preferential usage of TRBV28, TRBJ1-2 and TRBJ2-5.

V and J are TRBV12-3 or TRBV12-4 and TRBJ2-3; the D is unclear. The origin of this receptor is a female donor with Graves disease. The sequencing used peripheral blood mononuclear cells (PBMCs), collected at new diagnosis, from a patient treated with antithyroid drugs. The CDR3 loop is CASSLGPLTDTQYF. The CDR3 DNA is TGTGCCAGCAGTTTAGGTCCCCTCACAGATACGCAGTATTTT.